This TCR beta chain is from a study of T cells in women clearing cervical HPV infection (dated by TCRdb to the late 2010s). Describing the broader study: Cases were some 26 women with histologically confirmed HPV16-related CIN3 or worse, including a couple of invasive cancers. The controls were 25 or so women whose single incident HPV16 infection cleared within 12 months with no development of precancer or cancer. Blood from cases was collected at the visit at which the lesion was first identified, whereas blood from controls was collected once infection was no longer detected. Among cases, blood sampling came a median of 149 days after lesion detection, with an interquartile range of roughly 80 to 220 days. Since HLA typing was available for only a few women, HLA type could not be ruled out as a confounder. This exploratory proof-of-principle case-control study, nested within the Guanacaste HPV Natural History Study in Costa Rica, compared TCR repertoires among women with different cervical HPV16 outcomes. Cases were matched to controls by age within five years and by the year the sample was collected. Cases had a median age of approximately 35 years compared with 37 to 40 for controls, and baseline characteristics showed no significant differences between the groups. In the parent cohort, more than 8,500 women aged 18 or older were enrolled in Guanacaste, Costa Rica, during 1993 to 1994 and then followed for approximately 7 years. Quality controls consisted of five blinded duplicates per group, for a total of about 60 samples made up of around 50 participants and approximately 10 replicates. The full study reports these points: Significantly higher TCR repertoire richness was observed in CIN3+ cases than in controls across sequencing depths, whereas no difference in evenness was found. Cases were distinguished from controls with an estimated AUC of 0.7 to 0.85 by random forest classifiers combining richness and V gene abundances. T-cell numbers per sample were unknown, so richness differences could reflect varying T-cell content rather than repertoire biology. Whether associations preceded infection or resulted from infection could not be shown with the cross-sectional design, and effector/memory subsets and HPV-specific T cells were not isolated. TRBV6-7 relative abundance was lower in cases than in controls (approximately 0.1% versus 0.16%; Bonferroni P = 0.0008).

V is shortened by 1 base, J by 6 bases, and the region joining them spans 18 bases. The CDR3 runs 16 amino acids, cysteine and phenylalanine included. The DNA has 39 bases, all within the CDR3, and is read from base 1. Per the germline V gene (reference sequence), DFQATT is the CDR1 and SNEGSKA is the CDR2. In the case of this clone: The target of this receptor is not known. The read is 3 residues too short to cover the CDR3 end, so that end is filled in from the germline J gene.

Using the immunoSEQ assay, multiplex PCR amplified TCR beta CDR3 regions from an average of approximately 1.1 ug of genomic DNA per sample. Primer bias was corrected in the assay by using a complete synthetic TCR repertoire to establish an amplification baseline. The amplicons were sequenced using the Illumina platform. On the study's bioinformatics: Sequences were error-corrected by clustering with frequency ratios and a modified nearest-neighbor algorithm, then analyzed in the immunoSEQ Analyzer with IMGT gene definitions. TCR richness and evenness were averaged over 20 rarefaction repeats at each rarefaction depth, excluding samples with fewer sequences than the depth. Wilcoxon rank sum tests with FDR correction were used to compare V, D and J gene relative abundances between the groups. For the blinded duplicates, the intraclass correlation was roughly 96% for TCR richness and averaged 76.4% across 66 gene segments. This immuneACCESS table, as held by TCRdb, lists in-frame sequences with V and J called but not all clones. Of the missing ones, under half trace to an unresolved V gene in checked studies; the others have no known cause. V and J calls and clone size are given by that table; D and trimming were obtained from the DNA. In this sample's table one finds around 35,000 clones. Over 1.5% of the sample goes to the ten largest clones.

Every participant had a single incident cervical HPV16 infection, and women with prevalent HPV16 infections were excluded. Cervical HPV DNA was detected by MY09/MY11 PCR and genotyped by dot-blot hybridization. Fifteen mL of heparinized blood were centrifuged, and the buffy coat was split into aliquots, frozen at -30 degrees C, and then kept at -80 degrees C. QIAGEN kits were used to extract genomic DNA from the buffy coat specimens. Material for sequencing was blood buffy coat. The sequence links TRBV20-1 to TRBJ1-4; TRBD1 is possibly the D segment (5 matching bases). The source is a woman aged 18-70 years with a cervical HPV16 infection that either progressed to CIN3+ or cleared (not recorded which). The part of the CDR3 DNA that was read is TGCAGTGCTAGAGTTGCAACAGGTCTGGGAGATGAAAAA. Translation gives CSARVATGLGDEK. The whole CDR3 reads CSARVATGLGDEKLFF.